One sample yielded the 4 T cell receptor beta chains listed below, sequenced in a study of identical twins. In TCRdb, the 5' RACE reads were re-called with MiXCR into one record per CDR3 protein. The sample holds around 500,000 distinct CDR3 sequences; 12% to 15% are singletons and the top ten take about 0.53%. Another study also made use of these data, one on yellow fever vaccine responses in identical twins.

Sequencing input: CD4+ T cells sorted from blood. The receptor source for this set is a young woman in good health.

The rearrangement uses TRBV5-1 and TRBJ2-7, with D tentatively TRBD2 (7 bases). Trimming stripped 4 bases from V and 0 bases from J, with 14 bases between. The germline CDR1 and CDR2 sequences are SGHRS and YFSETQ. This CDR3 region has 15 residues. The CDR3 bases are TGCGCCAGCAGCCCACAAGGGGGGGGCTCCTACGAGCAGTACTTC. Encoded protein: CASSPQGGGSYEQYF.

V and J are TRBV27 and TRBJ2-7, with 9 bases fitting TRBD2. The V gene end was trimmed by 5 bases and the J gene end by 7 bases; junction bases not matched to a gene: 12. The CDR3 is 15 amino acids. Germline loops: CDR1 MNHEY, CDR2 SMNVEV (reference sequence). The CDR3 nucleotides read TGTGCCAGCAGTCCCGGGGTAGCGGGAGTGGGGGAGCAGTACTTC. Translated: CASSPGVAGVGEQYF.

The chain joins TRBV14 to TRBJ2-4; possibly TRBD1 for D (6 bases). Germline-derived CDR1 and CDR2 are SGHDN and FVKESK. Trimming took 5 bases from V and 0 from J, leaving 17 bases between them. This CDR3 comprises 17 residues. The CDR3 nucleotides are TGTGCCAGCAGCTCCAGGGGTGATACCTTAGCCAAAAACATTCAGTACTTC. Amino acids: CASSSRGDTLAKNIQYF.

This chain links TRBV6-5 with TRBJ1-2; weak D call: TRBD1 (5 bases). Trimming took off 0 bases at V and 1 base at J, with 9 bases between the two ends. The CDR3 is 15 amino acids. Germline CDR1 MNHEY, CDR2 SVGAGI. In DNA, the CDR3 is TGTGCCAGCAGTTACTCGGGGGGACTTAACTATGGCTACACCTTC. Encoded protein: CASSYSGGLNYGYTF.